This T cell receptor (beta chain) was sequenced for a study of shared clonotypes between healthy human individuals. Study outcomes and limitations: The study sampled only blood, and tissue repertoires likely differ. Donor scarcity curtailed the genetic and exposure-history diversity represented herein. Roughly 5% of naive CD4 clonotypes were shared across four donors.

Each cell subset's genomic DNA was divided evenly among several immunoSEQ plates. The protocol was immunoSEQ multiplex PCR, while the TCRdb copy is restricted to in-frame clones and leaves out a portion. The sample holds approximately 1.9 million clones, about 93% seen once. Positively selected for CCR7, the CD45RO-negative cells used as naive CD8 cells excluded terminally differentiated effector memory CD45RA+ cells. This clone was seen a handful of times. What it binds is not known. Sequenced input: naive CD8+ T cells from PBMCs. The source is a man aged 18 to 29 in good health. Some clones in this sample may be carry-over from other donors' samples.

DNA of the CDR3: TGTGCCAGCAGCCCGACAGGGGGCGATTGGACTGAAGCTTTCTTT. Protein: CASSPTGGDWTEAFF. The chain uses TRBV7-9 and TRBJ1-1; 10 bases match TRBD1. The trim removed 5 bases at V and 5 bases at J, leaving 8 bases unmatched. The CDR3 runs to 15 residues. Germline V gene lookup returns CDR1 SEHNR and CDR2 FQNEAQ (reference sequence).